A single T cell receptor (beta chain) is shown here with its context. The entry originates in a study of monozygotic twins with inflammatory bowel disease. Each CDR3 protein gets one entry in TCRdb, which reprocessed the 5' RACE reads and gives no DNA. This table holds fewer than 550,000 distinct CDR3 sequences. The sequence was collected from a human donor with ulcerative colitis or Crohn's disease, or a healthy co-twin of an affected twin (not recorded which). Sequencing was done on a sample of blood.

The CDR3 sequence: CATSDPGLHDGELFF. The chain links TRBV24-1 to TRBJ2-2; TCRdb selects TRBD2, and the lack of DNA leaves this call unchecked. Germline assignment: CDR1 KGHDR and CDR2 SFDVKD. The CDR3 consists of 15 residues.